A single sample is the source of the 32 T cell receptor beta chains below, sequenced in a study of beta chain features in type 1 diabetes. The antigens for these receptors are not known. General observations from the study: Shorter TCRB CDR3s, moderately but significantly so, marked every one of the four CD4+ subsets in Type 1 diabetes patients.

Isolated RNA was reverse transcribed in full, so expressed TCRB transcripts were sequenced. Sequenced by immunoSEQ multiplex PCR; TCRdb stores in-frame clones only, minus some. Of over 200,000 clones listed, about a tenth are singletons. Sequenced material: naive CD4+ T cells from blood. The source of these receptors is a young man with type 1 diabetes.

This clone showed up just a few times. The chain has TRBV5-4 and TRBJ1-1, with unresolved D. Germline V gene lookup returns CDR1 SGHNT and CDR2 YYREEE (reference sequence). Trimming pared 0 bases from V and 4 bases from J, leaving 10 bases between. CDR3 size: 14 residues. The CDR3 region has the DNA TGTGCCAGCAGCTTGGGACTGGCTGGCACTGAAGCTTTCTTT. It encodes CASSLGLAGTEAFF.

The chain links TRBV18 to TRBJ1-2; TRBD1 might be the D (6 bases). CDR1 is KGHSH and CDR2 is LQKENI in the germline V gene. This CDR3 comprises 12 residues. Trimming shortened V by 6 bases and J by 7 bases, and 12 bases separated the two germline ends. This CDR3 is CASSITGSGYTF. The CDR3 DNA sequence: TGTGCCAGCTCGATCACAGGGAGTGGCTACACCTTC. The full variable domain, completed using reference TRBV18 and TRBJ1-2, is NAGVMQNPRHLVRRRGQEARLRCSPMKGHSHVYWYRQLPEEGLKFMVYLQKENIIDESGMPKERFSAEFPKEGPSILRIQQVVRGDSAAYFCASSITGSGYTFGSGTRLTVV.

The rearrangement uses TRBV5-1 and TRBJ2-1, with 11 bases aligning to TRBD2. There are 17 residues in the CDR3. V trimming: 1 base; J trimming: 2 bases; junction bases outside the gene matches: 5. The germline CDR1 and CDR2 sequences are SGHRS and YFSETQ. The CDR3 DNA reads as TGCGCCAGCAGCTTGTCAACTAGCGGGGGAACCTACAATGAGCAGTTCTTC. It codes for CASSLSTSGGTYNEQFF. The full variable domain, with the rest looked up from reference TRBV5-1 and TRBJ2-1, is KAGVTQTPRYLIKTRGQQVTLSCSPISGHRSVSWYQQTPGQGLQFLFEYFSETQRNKGNFPGRFSGRQFSNSRSEMNVSTLELGDSALYLCASSLSTSGGTYNEQFFGPGTRLTVL.

The chain couples TRBV14 to TRBJ2-1; 7 bases agree with TRBD2. V was clipped by 1 base and J by 3 bases; unmatched bases: 3. CDR1 and CDR2 from the germline V gene are SGHDN and FVKESK. This CDR3 comprises 15 residues. The CDR3 region is CASSQVPGGYNEQFF. In nucleotides, the CDR3 is TGTGCCAGCAGCCAAGTGCCGGGAGGCTACAATGAGCAGTTCTTC.

The genes are TRBV7-3 and TRBJ1-5; no reliable D call. The CDR3 spans 15 residues. Trimming pared 1 base from V and 10 bases from J, leaving 17 bases between. Germline values: CDR1 SGHTA, CDR2 FQGTGA. In DNA, the CDR3 is TGTGCCAGCAGCTTAAGTCGGGTGACCGTCTCACCCCAGCATTTT. It is translated as CASSLSRVTVSPQHF.

The V gene is TRBV6-6, the J gene TRBJ2-3; 7 nucleotides agree with TRBD1. Germline CDR1 reads MNHNY; CDR2 reads SVGAGI (reference sequence). CDR3 length equals 15 residues. Trimming cost V 6 bases and J 2 bases; bases outside gene matches: 8. This CDR3 reads CASRTGTVFTDTQYF. For the CDR3, the DNA is TGTGCCAGCAGGACAGGGACAGTCTTCACAGATACGCAGTATTTT.

The chain uses TRBV4-3 and TRBJ1-4; D call uncertain. CDR1 is LGHNA and CDR2 is YSLEER in the germline V gene. This CDR3 has 11 residues. Trimming removed 5 bases from V and 12 bases from J, with 10 bases in between. Here the CDR3 DNA reads TGCGCCAGCAGCGAGGGTCGGGAACTGTTTTTT. Encoded protein: CASSEGRELFF.

The chain carries TRBV9 and TRBJ2-2; the D is unclear. The CDR3 covers 15 residues. The ends were cut back, 0 bases at V and 7 bases at J, with 13 bases in the middle. Germline V gene data show CDR1 as SGDLS and CDR2 as YYNGEE. As DNA, the CDR3 is TGTGCCAGCAGCGTAGGAGGATCGAATGGCGGGGAGCTGTTTTTT. Translated: CASSVGGSNGGELFF.

This clone was picked up a small number of times. The CDR3 protein is CASSPARGGHIQYF. For the CDR3, the DNA is TGTGCCAGCAGCCCCGCTAGGGGGGGGCACATTCAGTACTTC. The chain combines TRBV11-1 with TRBJ2-4, with D perhaps matching TRBD2 (7 bases). From germline, CDR1 is SGHAT and CDR2 FQDESV (reference sequence). The V gene lost 5 bases and the J gene lost 8 bases, with 16 bases spanning the gap. This CDR3 region has 14 residues. The full variable domain, its missing parts supplied by reference TRBV11-1 and TRBJ2-4, is EAEVAQSPRYKITEKSQAVAFWCDPISGHATLYWYRQILGQGPELLVQFQDESVVDDSQLPKDRFSAERLKGVDSTLKIQPAELGDSAMYLCASSPARGGHIQYFGAGTRLSVL.

This clone has more than one count but fewer than ten. This sequence joins TRBV29-1 and TRBJ1-6, with a tentative D call TRBD1 (6 bases). The CDR3 sequence is 13 residues long. CDR1 and CDR2 (germline): SQVTM, ANQGSEA. V was clipped by 6 bases and J by 6 bases, with 12 bases between them. DNA for the CDR3: TGCAGCGTCCTGGACAGCTTTAATTCACCCCTCCACTTT. This translates into CSVLDSFNSPLHF.

A few counts support this clone. V usage is TRBV18 and J usage is TRBJ2-7; a possible D gene is TRBD1 (6 bases). Germline V gene data show CDR1 as KGHSH and CDR2 as LQKENI. The CDR3 sequence is 13 residues long. The V end was cut by 3 bases, the J end by 4 bases, with 10 bases between. The DNA of the CDR3 is TGTGCCAGCTCACCCTGGACAGAGTACGAGCAGTACTTC. Translating it yields CASSPWTEYEQYF. Full variable domain (missing parts from reference TRBV18 and TRBJ2-7): NAGVMQNPRHLVRRRGQEARLRCSPMKGHSHVYWYRQLPEEGLKFMVYLQKENIIDESGMPKERFSAEFPKEGPSILRIQQVVRGDSAAYFCASSPWTEYEQYFGPGTRLTVT.

The chain is built from TRBV5-1 and TRBJ1-6; the D gene is possibly TRBD1 (6 bases). Trimming stripped 4 bases from V and 4 bases from J, with 21 bases between. CDR3 length: 18 residues. Germline CDR1 reads SGHRS; CDR2 reads YFSETQ. CDR3 DNA sequence: TGCGCCAGCAGCGCGCATGAAACAGGGCTCAGGTATAATTCACCCCTCCACTTT. It yields the protein CASSAHETGLRYNSPLHF.

This clone was counted only a few times. This chain links TRBV7-9 with TRBJ1-5; 9 bases fit TRBD1. Germline lookup yields CDR1 SEHNR and CDR2 FQNEAQ (reference sequence). CDR3 length: 14 amino acids. Unmatched junction bases numbered 5, after V lost 4 bases and J lost 7 bases. The CDR3 region is CASSSGQGNQPQHF. CDR3 DNA: TGTGCCAGCAGCTCGGGACAGGGAAACCAGCCCCAGCATTTT.

This clone has only a few counts. The chain carries TRBV18 and TRBJ2-5; 8 bases line up with TRBD1. CDR1 and CDR2 (germline): KGHSH, LQKENI. This CDR3 spans 13 amino acids. V was clipped by 5 bases and J by 4 bases; unmatched bases: 3. The CDR3 nucleotides are TGTGCCAGCTCAGCGGGGACAGGAGAGACCCAGTACTTC. Its protein is CASSAGTGETQYF.

This clone was picked up a small number of times. The chain has TRBV7-2 and TRBJ2-1; maybe TRBD1 (5 bases). The V end was cut by 5 bases, the J end by 0 bases, with 11 bases between. The CDR3 contains 15 residues. Germline-derived CDR1 and CDR2 are SGHTA and FQGNSA. The CDR3 spells CASSAVGDSYNEQFF. CDR3 sequence (DNA): TGTGCCAGCAGCGCCGTAGGGGACTCCTACAATGAGCAGTTCTTC.

This clone was observed a few times. The chain is built from TRBV5-4 and TRBJ2-4; D is unresolved. The CDR3 runs to 16 residues. V was shortened by 0 bases and J by 6 bases, with 16 bases between the two germline ends. The V gene's germline CDR1 is SGHNT and CDR2 YYREEE (reference sequence). The CDR3 sequence is CASSLAGAQVGNIQYF. DNA for the CDR3: TGTGCCAGCAGCTTGGCCGGAGCACAAGTGGGAAACATTCAGTACTTC.

The rearrangement uses TRBV9 and TRBJ2-1; D is unclear. CDR1 and CDR2 from the germline V gene are SGDLS and YYNGEE. V lost 0 bases and J 10 bases, leaving 11 bases between the germline ends. The CDR3 has 13 residues. CDR3: CASSVVSASEQFF. DNA for the CDR3: TGTGCCAGCAGCGTAGTATCCGCGTCCGAGCAGTTCTTC.

This clone was counted only a few times. V is TRBV29-1 and J is TRBJ2-1; D perhaps matches TRBD1 (7 bases). The ends were cut back, 6 bases at V and 4 bases at J, with 19 bases in the middle. This CDR3 region has 15 residues. Germline V gene data show CDR1 as SQVTM and CDR2 as ANQGSEA. The CDR3 is CSVARQGGFYNEQFF. DNA of the CDR3: TGCAGCGTCGCCCGCCAGGGGGGCTTTTACAATGAGCAGTTCTTC.

This clone showed up just a few times. The V and J genes are TRBV4-3 and TRBJ1-2, with D maybe TRBD1 (5 bases). V was pared by 0 bases and J by 4 bases, with 15 bases between. Germline-derived CDR1 and CDR2 are LGHNA and YSLEER. The CDR3 runs to 16 residues. In DNA form, the CDR3 reads TGCGCCAGCAGCCAAGATAGGGGCCCACAGAGCTATGGCTACACCTTC. Translating it yields CASSQDRGPQSYGYTF.

The chain employs TRBV9 and TRBJ2-3, with 9 bases that match TRBD2. With 0 bases clipped from V and 6 bases from J, the junction kept 8 bases outside the gene matches. Germline V CDR1 and CDR2: SGDLS, YYNGEE. The CDR3 consists of 16 residues. The CDR3 DNA reads TGTGCCAGCAGCGTAGAGGCGGGGGGGCGGTCGGATACGCAGTATTTT. Translation: CASSVEAGGRSDTQYF.

The chain has TRBV7-9 and TRBJ2-2; D unclear. Germline-derived CDR1 and CDR2 are SEHNR and FQNEAQ (reference sequence). The V and J ends lost 8 bases and 4 bases respectively, with 5 bases between them. This CDR3 spans 11 amino acids. The CDR3 coding sequence is TGTGCCAGCTCGAGCACCGGGGAGCTGTTTTTT. Its translation: CASSSTGELFF.

This chain connects TRBV7-2 to TRBJ2-3; 8 bases line up with TRBD2. The ends lost 3 bases at V and 3 bases at J; junction bases unmatched: 5. CDR3 length: 15 amino acids. CDR1 and CDR2 (germline): SGHTA, FQGNSA. CDR3 in DNA: TGTGCCAGCAGCTTCGACGGGGGGGCAACAGATACGCAGTATTTT. It translates to CASSFDGGATDTQYF.

In this sample, this clone turned up a few times. Different DNA sequences within this sample yield the same CDR3. The V gene is TRBV28, the J gene TRBJ1-1, with a weak D call TRBD1 (5 bases). The V and J ends lost 2 bases and 5 bases respectively, with 6 bases between them. There are 12 residues in the CDR3. The germline V gene has CDR1 MDHEN and CDR2 SYDVKM. This chain's CDR3 is CASSLQGTEAFF. Here the CDR3 DNA reads TGTGCCAGCAGTTTACAGGGTACTGAAGCTTTCTTT.

The V call is TRBV29-1, the J call TRBJ1-1, with 7 positions matching TRBD1. Germline loops: CDR1 SQVTM, CDR2 ANQGSEA. CDR3 length: 12 amino acids. With 5 bases clipped from V and 8 bases from J, the junction kept 8 bases outside the gene matches. CDR3 bases: TGCAGCGTTCTAGGTACAGGGGAGGAAGCTTTCTTT. It is translated as CSVLGTGEEAFF.

The gene calls are TRBV5-1 and TRBJ1-2; TRBD1 matches at 8 bases. The V and J ends lost 2 bases and 5 bases, in that order; junction bases with no gene match: 14. This CDR3 comprises 17 residues. Germline V lookup: CDR1 SGHRS, CDR2 YFSETQ. This chain's CDR3 is CASSFMTGTGRIYGYTF. DNA for the CDR3: TGCGCCAGCAGCTTTATGACCGGGACAGGACGAATTTATGGCTACACCTTC.

V usage is TRBV7-8 and J usage is TRBJ2-7; D might be TRBD2 (6 bases). The germline gives CDR1 SGHVS, CDR2 FQNEAQ. V was trimmed by 6 bases and J by 1 base, leaving 10 bases between them. This CDR3 has 13 residues. The CDR3 bases are TGTGCCAGCAGTCGGGACTTTTCCTACGAGCAGTACTTC. It translates to CASSRDFSYEQYF.

This clone was observed a handful of times. The same CDR3 can be traced to other DNA sequences in this sample. V and J are TRBV19 and TRBJ1-5; TRBD1 aligns across 10 bases. Germline assignment: CDR1 LNHDA and CDR2 SQIVND (reference sequence). Losses at the gene ends were 5 bases for V and 5 bases for J; bases not matched to a gene: 3. The CDR3 has 14 amino acids. The CDR3, as DNA: TGTGCCAGTAGTCCTGGACAGGGGGATCAGCCCCAGCATTTT. Protein sequence: CASSPGQGDQPQHF.

This clone appeared a few times. The CDR3 DNA is TGTGCCAGCAGCTCTTCTCGGGGCACCGGGGAGCTGTTTTTT. Translated: CASSSSRGTGELFF. This chain links TRBV7-9 with TRBJ2-2, with D tentatively TRBD2 (5 bases). Germline CDR1 reads SEHNR; CDR2 reads FQNEAQ (reference sequence). The germline V and J ends were trimmed by 4 bases and 4 bases, with 10 bases remaining between them. The length of the CDR3 is 14 residues. The full variable domain, its missing parts supplied by reference TRBV7-9 and TRBJ2-2, is DTGVSQNPRHKITKRGQNVTFRCDPISEHNRLYWYRQTLGQGPEFLTYFQNEAQLEKSRLLSDRFSAERPKGSFSTLEIQRTEQGDSAMYLCASSSSRGTGELFFGEGSRLTVL.

This clone was seen more than once but under ten times. This chain connects TRBV29-1 to TRBJ2-2; 9 positions agree with TRBD1. Losses at the gene ends were 4 bases for V and 6 bases for J; bases not matched to a gene: 3. In germline, CDR1 is SQVTM, CDR2 ANQGSEA. The CDR3 loop spans 13 amino acids. CDR3 in amino acids: CSVGRQGAGELFF. In DNA form, the CDR3 reads TGCAGCGTTGGGAGACAGGGGGCCGGGGAGCTGTTTTTT.

This clone was seen only a few times. The rearrangement joins TRBV30 to TRBJ2-1; 8 positions agree with TRBD1. CDR3 length: 13 amino acids. Germline lookup yields CDR1 GTSNPN and CDR2 SVGIG (reference sequence). V shed 5 bases, J shed 3 bases, and the junction held 3 bases outside the gene matches. CDR3 loop: CAWSGQGYNEQFF. CDR3 sequence (DNA): TGTGCCTGGTCCGGACAGGGCTACAATGAGCAGTTCTTC.

The CDR3 loop is CASGLAEDIQYF. CDR3 DNA sequence: TGTGCTAGTGGTTTGGCGGAGGACATTCAGTACTTC. The genes are TRBV12-5 and TRBJ2-4; weak D call: TRBD2 (5 bases). CDR1 is LGHNT, CDR2 FRNRAP, per germline. The CDR3 sequence is 12 residues long. The germline V and J ends were trimmed by 1 base and 8 bases, with 6 bases remaining between them.

The chain recombines TRBV18 with TRBJ2-5, with D perhaps TRBD1 (5 bases). V was cut by 3 bases and J by 5 bases, with 16 bases left in between. The CDR3 consists of 15 residues. From germline, CDR1 is KGHSH and CDR2 LQKENI. The CDR3 region has the DNA TGTGCCAGCTCACCTCGAAGGGGCTCAAGGGAGACCCAGTACTTC. This gives the protein CASSPRRGSRETQYF.